This TCR beta chain stems from a study of Ad26.COV2.S vaccination and SARS-CoV-2 variants. Overall study context: Ad26.COV2.S given intramuscularly, once or twice 56 days apart. Points from the study as a whole: The study found higher spike-specific TCR breadth in vaccine than placebo recipients.

Assay used: immunoSEQ multiplex PCR; TCRdb lists only in-frame clones, some missing. The sample shows roughly 330,000 clones, approximately 87% of them seen only once. Treatment denoted: roughly 18 received Ad26.COV2.S at low or high dose, single or two shots; five or six received placebo; per-sample allocation not given. Vaccine and placebo recipients were sampled on day 63 after the first injection. The individual, an adult aged 18-55 years, was a donor in Boston. Between the trimmed V and J ends, which lost 3 bases and 1 base, there was a span of 13 bases. The CDR3 length is 15 residues. Germline V lookup: CDR1 SGHRS, CDR2 YFSETQ. This clone is a singleton in its sample. Its antigen is currently unknown.

The receptor comes from a person aged 18-65 years who received the Ad26.COV2.S COVID-19 vaccine or a placebo. This material consisted of peripheral blood, taken in a trial of Ad26.COV2.S vaccine versus placebo. This sequence joins TRBV5-1 and TRBJ1-1, with a weak D call TRBD1 (6 bases). CDR3 sequence: CASSSHRDPNTEAFF. As DNA, the CDR3 is TGCGCCAGCAGCTCGCACAGGGACCCGAACACTGAAGCTTTCTTT.